This T cell receptor beta chain is from a study of CD8+ T cells in alopecia areata. Germline V gives CDR1 SGDLS, CDR2 YYNGEE. The CDR3 consists of 14 residues. The germline V and J ends were trimmed by 3 bases and 4 bases, with 13 bases remaining between them. Sequencing used cDNA as its template, made by extracting RNA and reverse transcribing it. The assay was immunoSEQ multiplex PCR, and TCRdb's table has in-frame clones only and misses some. The repertoire holds around 150,000 clones, with roughly 60% as singletons. Many counts were recorded for this clone. This chain connects TRBV9 to TRBJ1-2; unclear D gene. The receptor was derived from a human donor in good health. The specimen was CD4+ T cells sorted from blood. The CDR3 protein is CASSDSPDGYGYTF. For the CDR3, the DNA is TGTGCCAGCAGCGATTCCCCGGACGGCTATGGCTACACCTTC. The variable domain in full, completed from reference TRBV9 and TRBJ1-2, reads DSGVTQTPKHLITATGQRVTLRCSPRSGDLSVYWYQQSLDQGLQFLIQYYNGEERAKGNILERFSAQQFPDLHSELNLSSLELGDSALYFCASSDSPDGYGYTFGSGTRLTVV.